This passage covers 14 T cell receptor beta chains from one sample sequenced in a study of T cell responses to AZD1222 COVID-19 vaccine. Generated by immunoSEQ multiplex PCR, the TCRdb table keeps only in-frame clones and is missing some. The repertoire holds 95,000 to 150,000 clones, with roughly 90% as singletons. The sequenced sample was peripheral blood, obtained on day 0 of AZD1222 vaccination. These receptors were obtained from an adult in good health.

CDR3 sequence (DNA): TGTGCCAGCAGTACAGGACAGGGGGATCCGTTCTTC. Residues: CASSTGQGDPFF. The J gene is TRBJ2-1, the V gene TRBV12-3 or TRBV12-4; 10 nucleotides match TRBD1. Trimming at V came to 5 bases and at J to 15 bases, leaving 7 bases not matched to a gene. The CDR3 runs to 12 residues.

The chain combines TRBV5-1 with TRBJ2-1, with TRBD2 identical over 7 bases. J gave up 7 bases and V 4 bases, and 11 bases lay outside the gene matches. CDR1 is SGHRS, CDR2 YFSETQ, per germline. The CDR3 extends over 15 amino acids. CDR3 sequence: CASSIGLVRTNEQFF. CDR3 DNA sequence: TGCGCCAGCAGCATCGGACTAGTTAGAACGAATGAGCAGTTCTTC.

This clone was counted between two and nine times. CDR3 DNA sequence: TGTGCCAGCAGTTTAGCCGGGGCAACTAATGAAAAACTGTTTTTT. It encodes CASSLAGATNEKLFF. This chain joins TRBV28 and TRBJ1-4, with D unresolved. The CDR3 sequence is 15 residues long. V was shortened by 2 bases and J by 0 bases, with 7 bases between the two germline ends. Germline loops: CDR1 MDHEN, CDR2 SYDVKM.

This sequence joins TRBV7-3 and TRBJ2-3; 7 positions match TRBD2. V was pared by 3 bases and J by 0 bases, with 9 bases of the junction left unmatched. CDR1 SGHTA and CDR2 FQGTGA come from the germline V gene. The CDR3 extends over 17 amino acids. The DNA of the CDR3 is TGTGCCAGCAGCTTGCTAGCGGCCTCTATTAGCACAGATACGCAGTATTTT. The encoded protein is CASSLLAASISTDTQYF. Filled out from reference TRBV7-3 and TRBJ2-3, the complete variable domain reads GAGVSQTPSNKVTEKGKYVELRCDPISGHTALYWYRQSLGQGPEFLIYFQGTGAADDSGLPNDRFFAVRPEGSVSTLKIQRTERGDSAVYLCASSLLAASISTDTQYFGPGTRLTVL.

The rearrangement uses TRBV25-1 and TRBJ2-7; 7 bases line up with TRBD1. The J segment lost 7 bases and the V segment lost 4 bases, leaving 10 bases of the junction unmatched. This CDR3 region has 14 residues. Looked up from germline, CDR1 is MGHDK and CDR2 is SYGVNS. The CDR3 nucleotides read TGTGCCAGCAGTGGCACGACAGGGTTAATGGAGCAGTACTTC. Its protein product is CASSGTTGLMEQYF.

The chain links TRBV27 to TRBJ2-1, with a tentative D call TRBD2 (6 bases). Germline CDR1 and CDR2: MNHEY and SMNVEV (reference sequence). The CDR3 sequence is 14 residues long. Trimming took 7 bases from V and 3 from J, leaving 13 bases between them. This CDR3 reads CASKERGGYNEQFF. DNA for the CDR3: TGTGCCAGCAAAGAAAGGGGAGGCTACAATGAGCAGTTCTTC.

The chain employs TRBV7-6 and TRBJ2-2, with TRBD2 matching 7 bases. Trimming at V came to 1 base and at J to 6 bases, leaving 5 bases not matched to a gene. The CDR3 totals 15 residues. Per germline, CDR1 SGHVS and CDR2 FNYEAQ. The CDR3 DNA follows: TGTGCCAGCAGCTTAGGAGGACTAGGGTCCGGGGAGCTGTTTTTT. Amino acid sequence: CASSLGGLGSGELFF. The variable domain in full, completed from reference TRBV7-6 and TRBJ2-2, reads GAGVSQSPRYKVTKRGQDVALRCDPISGHVSLYWYRQALGQGPEFLTYFNYEAQQDKSGLPNDRFSAERPEGSISTLTIQRTEQRDSAMYRCASSLGGLGSGELFFGEGSRLTVL.

The V gene is TRBV2, the J gene TRBJ2-7, with TRBD1 matching over 7 bases. Germline assignment: CDR1 SNHLY and CDR2 FYNNEI. V shed 8 bases and J 6 bases; nucleotides not matched to a gene: 13. This CDR3 comprises 14 residues. The CDR3, as DNA: TGTGCCAGCGATATAGACAGGGTCGGAGTCGAGCAGTACTTC. Amino acids: CASDIDRVGVEQYF.

The chain links TRBV7-9 to TRBJ2-5; possibly TRBD1 for D (5 bases). V was cut by 0 bases and J by 5 bases, with 13 bases left in between. Per germline, CDR1 SEHNR and CDR2 FQNEAQ (reference sequence). CDR3 size: 15 residues. CDR3 amino acids: CASSLATAPGETQYF. For the CDR3, the DNA is TGTGCCAGCAGCTTAGCGACAGCACCAGGGGAGACCCAGTACTTC.

This sequence joins TRBV6-2 or TRBV6-3 and TRBJ2-1; D is unclear. The V end was cut by 0 bases, the J end by 7 bases, with 16 bases between. Germline V gives CDR1 MNHEY, CDR2 SVGEGT. The CDR3 length is 16 residues. CDR3 bases: TGTGCCAGCAGTTACTCAGGCGCCTCACTGGGGAATGAGCAGTTCTTC. Amino acids: CASSYSGASLGNEQFF.

This clone showed up just once. The V and J genes are TRBV19 and TRBJ1-4, with TRBD1 matching 7 bases. CDR3 length: 16 amino acids. The V and J ends lost 6 bases and 3 bases, in that order; junction bases with no gene match: 10. CDR1 and CDR2 from the germline V gene are LNHDA and SQIVND (reference sequence). The CDR3 DNA reads as TGTGCCAGTAGCCGAGACAGGGCTGGAGCTAATGAAAAACTGTTTTTT. It is translated as CASSRDRAGANEKLFF.

This clone was seen once. This sequence joins TRBV4-3 and TRBJ2-7; D might be TRBD2 (6 bases). From germline, CDR1 is LGHNA and CDR2 YSLEER. The CDR3 sequence is 15 residues long. With 1 base removed from V and 3 bases from J, the gap between germline ends came to 13 bases. CDR3 protein: CASSQGIARDYEQYF. Written as DNA, the CDR3 is TGCGCCAGCAGCCAAGGTATCGCGCGGGACTACGAGCAGTACTTC.

The chain couples TRBV5-4 to TRBJ2-1, with 9 bases matching TRBD1. V was pared by 2 bases and J by 7 bases, with 4 bases of the junction left unmatched. The CDR3 has 14 residues. The germline V gene encodes CDR1 SGHNT and CDR2 YYREEE (reference sequence). CDR3 amino acids: CASSFRDRVNEQFF. In DNA form, the CDR3 reads TGTGCCAGCAGCTTCCGGGACAGGGTGAATGAGCAGTTCTTC. The full variable domain, in which reference TRBV5-4 and TRBJ2-1 provide the parts outside the CDR3, is ETGVTQSPTHLIKTRGQQVTLRCSSQSGHNTVSWYQQALGQGPQFIFQYYREEENGRGNFPPRFSGLQFPNYSSELNVNALELDDSALYLCASSFRDRVNEQFFGPGTRLTVL.

This clone was observed a single time. This chain connects TRBV11-3 to TRBJ2-6; D is ambiguous. Trimming pared 3 bases from V and 2 bases from J, leaving 5 bases between. CDR1 and CDR2 from the germline V gene are SGHNT and YENEEA. This CDR3 comprises 14 residues. For the CDR3, the DNA is TGTGCCAGCAGCTTCAGGACTGGGGCCAACGTCCTGACTTTC. The encoded protein is CASSFRTGANVLTF. The full variable domain, with the rest looked up from reference TRBV11-3 and TRBJ2-6, is EAGVVQSPRYKIIEKKQPVAFWCNPISGHNTLYWYLQNLGQGPELLIRYENEEAVDDSQLPKDRFSAERLKGVDSTLKIQPAELGDSAVYLCASSFRTGANVLTFGAGSRLTVL.